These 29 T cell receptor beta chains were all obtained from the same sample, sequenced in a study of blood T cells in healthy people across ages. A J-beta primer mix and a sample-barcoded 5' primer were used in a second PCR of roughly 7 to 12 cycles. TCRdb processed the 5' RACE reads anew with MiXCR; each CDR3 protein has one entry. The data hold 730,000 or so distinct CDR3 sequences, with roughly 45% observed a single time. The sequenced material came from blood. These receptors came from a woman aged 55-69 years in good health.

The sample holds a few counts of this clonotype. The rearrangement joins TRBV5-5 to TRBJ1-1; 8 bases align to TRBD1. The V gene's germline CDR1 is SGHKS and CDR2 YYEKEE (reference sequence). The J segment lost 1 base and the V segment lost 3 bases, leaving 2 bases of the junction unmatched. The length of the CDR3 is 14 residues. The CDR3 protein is CASSWGTGNTEAFF. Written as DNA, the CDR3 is TGTGCCAGCAGCTGGGGGACAGGGAACACTGAAGCTTTCTTT.

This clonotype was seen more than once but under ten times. The CDR3 sequence is CASSPDGGYGYTF. Here the CDR3 DNA reads TGTGCCAGCTCACCCGACGGAGGCTATGGCTACACCTTC. The V and J genes are TRBV18 and TRBJ1-2; D gene ambiguous. This CDR3 spans 13 amino acids. Trimming removed 3 bases from V and 4 bases from J, with 9 bases in between. CDR1 is KGHSH and CDR2 is LQKENI in the germline V gene.

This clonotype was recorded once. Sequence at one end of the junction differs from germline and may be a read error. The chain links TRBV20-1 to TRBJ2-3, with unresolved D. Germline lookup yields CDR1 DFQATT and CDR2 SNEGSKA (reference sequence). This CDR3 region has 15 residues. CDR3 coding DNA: TGCAGTGCACCCGGACCTACTATGGTGCCAGATACGCGGTATTTT. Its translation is CSAPGPTMVPDTRYF.

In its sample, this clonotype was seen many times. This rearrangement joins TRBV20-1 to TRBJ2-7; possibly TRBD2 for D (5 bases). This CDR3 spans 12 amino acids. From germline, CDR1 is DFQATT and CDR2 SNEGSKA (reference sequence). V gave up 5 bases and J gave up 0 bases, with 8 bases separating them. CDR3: CSASGNSYEQYF. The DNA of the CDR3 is TGCAGTGCTTCGGGGAACTCCTACGAGCAGTACTTC.

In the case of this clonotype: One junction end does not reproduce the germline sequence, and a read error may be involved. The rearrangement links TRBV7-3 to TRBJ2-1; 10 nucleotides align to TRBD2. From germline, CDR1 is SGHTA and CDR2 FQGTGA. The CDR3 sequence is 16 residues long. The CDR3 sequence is CTSSLRASGSYNEQFF. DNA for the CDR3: TGTACCAGCAGCTTACGGGCTAGCGGGAGTTACAATGAGCAGTTCTTC.

The CDR3: CASSQEPGQDYGYTF. The CDR3 DNA reads TGTGCCAGCAGCCAAGAACCGGGTCAGGACTATGGCTACACCTTC. The V and J genes are TRBV4-2 and TRBJ1-2; D not resolved. The V gene lost 0 bases and the J gene lost 3 bases, with 11 bases spanning the gap. Per germline, CDR1 LGHNA and CDR2 YNFKEQ. This CDR3 is 15 amino acids long.

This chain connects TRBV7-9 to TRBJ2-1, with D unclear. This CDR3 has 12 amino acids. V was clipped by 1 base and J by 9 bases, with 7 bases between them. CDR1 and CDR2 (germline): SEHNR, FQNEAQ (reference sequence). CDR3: CASSLGASEQFF. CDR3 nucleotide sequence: TGTGCCAGCAGCTTAGGGGCTAGTGAGCAGTTCTTC. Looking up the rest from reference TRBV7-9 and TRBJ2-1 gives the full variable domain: DTGVSQNPRHKITKRGQNVTFRCDPISEHNRLYWYRQTLGQGPEFLTYFQNEAQLEKSRLLSDRFSAERPKGSFSTLEIQRTEQGDSAMYLCASSLGASEQFFGPGTRLTVL.

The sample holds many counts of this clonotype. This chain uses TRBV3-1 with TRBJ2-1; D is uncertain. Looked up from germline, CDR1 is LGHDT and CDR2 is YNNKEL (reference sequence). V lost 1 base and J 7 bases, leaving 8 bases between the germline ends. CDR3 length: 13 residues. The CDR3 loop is CASSQGIQNEQFF. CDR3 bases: TGTGCCAGCAGCCAAGGGATCCAGAATGAGCAGTTCTTC.

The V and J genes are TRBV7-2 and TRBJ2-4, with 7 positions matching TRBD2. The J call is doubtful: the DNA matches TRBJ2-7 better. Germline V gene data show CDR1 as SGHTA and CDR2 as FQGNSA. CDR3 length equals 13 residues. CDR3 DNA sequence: TGTGCCAGCAGCCGGGACTATGGGGACGAGCAGTACTTC. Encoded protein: CASSRDYGDEQYF.

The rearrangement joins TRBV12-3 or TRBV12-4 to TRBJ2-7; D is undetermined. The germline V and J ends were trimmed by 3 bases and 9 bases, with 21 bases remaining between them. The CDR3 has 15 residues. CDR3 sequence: CASSLRRATPAGQYF. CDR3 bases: TGTGCCAGCAGTTTGCGCCGGGCCACTCCGGCCGGGCAGTACTTC.

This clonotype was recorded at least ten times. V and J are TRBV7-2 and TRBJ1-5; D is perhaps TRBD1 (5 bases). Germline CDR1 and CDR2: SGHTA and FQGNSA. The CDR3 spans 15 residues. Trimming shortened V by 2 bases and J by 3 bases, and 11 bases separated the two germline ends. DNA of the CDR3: TGTGCCAGCAGCTTATGGGGCGGAGACAATCAGCCCCAGCATTTT. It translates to CASSLWGGDNQPQHF.

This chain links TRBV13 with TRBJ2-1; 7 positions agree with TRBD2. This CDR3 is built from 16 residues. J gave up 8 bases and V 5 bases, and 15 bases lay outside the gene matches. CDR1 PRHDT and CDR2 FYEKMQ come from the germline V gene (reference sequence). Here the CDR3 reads CASSTMGGGRSYEQFF. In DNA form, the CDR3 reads TGTGCCAGCAGCACTATGGGGGGGGGTAGGTCCTATGAGCAGTTCTTC.

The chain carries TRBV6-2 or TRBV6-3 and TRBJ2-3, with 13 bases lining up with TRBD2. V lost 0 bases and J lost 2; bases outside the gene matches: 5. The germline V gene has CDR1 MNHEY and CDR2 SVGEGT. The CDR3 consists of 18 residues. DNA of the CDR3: TGTGCCAGCAGTTACTCCAGGACTAGCGGGGGTCTCACAGATACGCAGTATTTT. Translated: CASSYSRTSGGLTDTQYF.

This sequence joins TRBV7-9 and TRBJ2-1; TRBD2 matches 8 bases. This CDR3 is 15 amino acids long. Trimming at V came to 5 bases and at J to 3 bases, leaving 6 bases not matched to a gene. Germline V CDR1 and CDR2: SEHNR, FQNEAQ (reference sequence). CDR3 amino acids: CASSDGRAGYNEQFF. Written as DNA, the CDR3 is TGTGCCAGCAGCGACGGGAGGGCCGGCTACAATGAGCAGTTCTTC.

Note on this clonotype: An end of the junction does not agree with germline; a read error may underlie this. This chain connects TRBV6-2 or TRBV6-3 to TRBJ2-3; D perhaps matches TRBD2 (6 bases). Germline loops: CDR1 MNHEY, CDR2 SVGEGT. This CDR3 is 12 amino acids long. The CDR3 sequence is CATREVTDTLYF. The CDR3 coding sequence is TGTGCCACCAGGGAGGTGACAGATACGCTGTATTTT.

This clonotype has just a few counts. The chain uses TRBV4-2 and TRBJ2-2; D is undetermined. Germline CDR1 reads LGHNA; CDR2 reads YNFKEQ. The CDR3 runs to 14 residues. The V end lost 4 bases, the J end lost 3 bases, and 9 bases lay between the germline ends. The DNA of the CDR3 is TGTGCCAGCAGCCCTCGCGAGGACACCGGGGAGCTGTTTTTT. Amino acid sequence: CASSPREDTGELFF.

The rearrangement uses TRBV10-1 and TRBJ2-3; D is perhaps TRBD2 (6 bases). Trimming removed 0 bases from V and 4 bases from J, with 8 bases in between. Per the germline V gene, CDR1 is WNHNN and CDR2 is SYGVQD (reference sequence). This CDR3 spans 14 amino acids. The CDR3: CASSESEGSDTQYF. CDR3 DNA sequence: TGCGCCAGCAGTGAGTCGGAGGGGTCAGATACGCAGTATTTT.

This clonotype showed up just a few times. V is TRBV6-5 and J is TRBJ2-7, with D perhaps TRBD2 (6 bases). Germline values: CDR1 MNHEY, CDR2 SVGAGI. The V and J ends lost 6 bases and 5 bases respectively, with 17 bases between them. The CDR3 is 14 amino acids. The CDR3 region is CASRPPGGPHEQYF. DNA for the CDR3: TGTGCCAGCAGGCCCCCAGGAGGGCCCCACGAGCAGTACTTC.

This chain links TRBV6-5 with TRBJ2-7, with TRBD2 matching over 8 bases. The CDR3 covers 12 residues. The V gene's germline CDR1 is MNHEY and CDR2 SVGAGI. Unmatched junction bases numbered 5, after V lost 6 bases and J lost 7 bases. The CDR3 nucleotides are TGTGCCAGCAGGCGGGGGGCAAGGGAGCAGTACTTC. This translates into CASRRGAREQYF.

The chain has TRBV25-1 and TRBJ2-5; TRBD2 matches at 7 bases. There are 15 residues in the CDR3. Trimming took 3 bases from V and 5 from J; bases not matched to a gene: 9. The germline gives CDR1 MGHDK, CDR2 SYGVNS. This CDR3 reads CASSDQRGAGETQYF. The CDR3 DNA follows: TGTGCCAGCAGTGATCAGCGGGGAGCCGGGGAGACCCAGTACTTC.

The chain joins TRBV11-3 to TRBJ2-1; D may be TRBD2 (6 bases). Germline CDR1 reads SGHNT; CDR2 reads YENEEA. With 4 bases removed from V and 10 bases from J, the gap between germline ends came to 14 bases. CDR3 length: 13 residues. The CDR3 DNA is TGTGCCAGCAGCTCGGCCGGGAGCCGCGAGCAGTTCTTC. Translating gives CASSSAGSREQFF.

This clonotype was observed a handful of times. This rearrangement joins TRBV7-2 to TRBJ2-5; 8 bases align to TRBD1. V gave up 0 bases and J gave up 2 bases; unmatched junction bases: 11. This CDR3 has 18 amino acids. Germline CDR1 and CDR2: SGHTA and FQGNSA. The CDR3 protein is CASSLANRGWQGQETQYF. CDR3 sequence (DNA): TGTGCCAGCAGCTTAGCGAACAGGGGGTGGCAGGGGCAAGAGACCCAGTACTTC.

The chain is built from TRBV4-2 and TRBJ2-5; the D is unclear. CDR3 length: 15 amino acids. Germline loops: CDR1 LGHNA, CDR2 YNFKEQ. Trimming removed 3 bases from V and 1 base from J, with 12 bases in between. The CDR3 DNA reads TGTGCCAGCAGCCAGACCCCGGGCTTCCAAGAGACCCAGTACTTC. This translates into CASSQTPGFQETQYF.

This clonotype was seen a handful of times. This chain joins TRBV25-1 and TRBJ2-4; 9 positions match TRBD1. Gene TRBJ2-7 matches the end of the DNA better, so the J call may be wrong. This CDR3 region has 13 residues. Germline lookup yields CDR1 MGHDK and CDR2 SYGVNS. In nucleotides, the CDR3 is TGTGCCAGGGCCGGACAGGGGACCTACGAGCAGTACTTC. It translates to CARAGQGTYEQYF.

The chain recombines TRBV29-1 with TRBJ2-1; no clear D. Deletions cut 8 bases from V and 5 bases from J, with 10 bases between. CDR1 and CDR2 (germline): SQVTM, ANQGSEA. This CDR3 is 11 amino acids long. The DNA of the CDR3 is TGCAGCATTGCCCTAGACAATGAGCAGTTCTTC. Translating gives CSIALDNEQFF.

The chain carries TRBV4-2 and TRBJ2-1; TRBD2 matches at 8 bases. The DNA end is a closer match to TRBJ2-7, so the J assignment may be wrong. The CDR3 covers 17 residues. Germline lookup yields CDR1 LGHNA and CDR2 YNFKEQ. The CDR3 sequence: CASIQNSGSGGYYEQYF. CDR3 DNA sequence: TGTGCCAGCATTCAAAACTCCGGGAGCGGGGGCTACTACGAGCAGTACTTC.

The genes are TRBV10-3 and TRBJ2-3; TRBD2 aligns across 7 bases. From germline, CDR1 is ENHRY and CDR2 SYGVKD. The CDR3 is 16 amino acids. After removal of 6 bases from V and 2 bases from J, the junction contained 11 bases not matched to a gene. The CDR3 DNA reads TGTGCCATCAGGAGACATAGCGGGCCCATCACAGATACGCAGTATTTT. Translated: CAIRRHSGPITDTQYF.

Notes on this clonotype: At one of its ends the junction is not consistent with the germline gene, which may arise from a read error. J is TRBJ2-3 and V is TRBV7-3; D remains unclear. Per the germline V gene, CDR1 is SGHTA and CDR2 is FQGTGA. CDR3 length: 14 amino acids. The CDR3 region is CTSSPEIVTDTQYF. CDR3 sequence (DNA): TGTACCAGCAGCCCCGAGATTGTAACAGATACGCAGTATTTT.

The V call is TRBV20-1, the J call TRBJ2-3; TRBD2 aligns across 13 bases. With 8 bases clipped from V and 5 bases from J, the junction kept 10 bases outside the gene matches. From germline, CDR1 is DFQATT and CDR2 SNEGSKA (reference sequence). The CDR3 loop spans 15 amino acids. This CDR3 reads CSTLLAGGRGDTQYF. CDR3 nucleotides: TGCAGTACTTTACTAGCGGGGGGGCGAGGAGATACGCAGTATTTT.